This T cell receptor beta chain was recovered during a study of Graves' ophthalmopathy and Graves' hyperthyroidism. Findings and limits, study-wide: Sensitivity reached just under 90% and specificity roughly 82% for a 13-signature model separating ophthalmopathy from stable hyperthyroidism. Its predictions of ophthalmopathy progression gave the model 55% to 71% sensitivity and 72% to 85% specificity.

This clonotype was counted a few times. The target antigen is unknown. The CDR3 covers 14 residues. V gave up 6 bases and J gave up 2 bases; unmatched junction bases: 4. The germline CDR1 and CDR2 sequences are MNHEY and SVGEGT. The authors amplified TCR beta CDR3 regions from RNA transcripts. A first-round RT-PCR used HTBI primers, followed by a second-round multiplex PCR. TCRdb reprocessed the multiplex PCR reads via MiXCR and lists one record per CDR3 protein. The sample records roughly 400,000 distinct CDR3 sequences, approximately 15% being singletons. Hyperthyroidism counted as stable given no ophthalmopathy within 18 months of follow-up. The starting material, about 9.5 ml of fresh peripheral blood, provided the PBMCs.

The V and J genes are TRBV6-2 or TRBV6-3 and TRBJ2-5, with 9 bases that match TRBD2. Sequencing was performed on peripheral blood. The sequence was collected from a woman aged 18-29 years with stable Graves' hyperthyroidism. In DNA form, the CDR3 reads TGTGCCAGCAGGAGCGGGGGGCCTCAAGAGACCCAGTACTTC. Amino acid sequence: CASRSGGPQETQYF.